What follows is one T cell receptor beta chain and its context. The read finishes 3 residues shy of the CDR3 end, and the germline J gene is used to complete it. V lost 5 bases to trimming and J lost 1 base, with 22 bases between them. Germline CDR1 reads SGHVS; CDR2 reads FQNEAQ. The CDR3 is made up of 18 amino acids. Sequenced by immunoSEQ multiplex PCR; TCRdb stores in-frame clones only, minus some. The sample totals approximately 6,000 clones. The sample originates from a study of Tregs in tolerant kidney transplant recipients. Related graft donors supplied nonmyeloablative bone marrow transplants, and mixed chimerism was transient.

The origin of this receptor is a human patient who received a combined kidney and bone marrow transplant. The graft donor may have contributed some T cells. The starting material was CD8+ T cells from blood (PBMCs), obtained 12 months after the transplant. The gene calls are TRBV7-8 and TRBJ2-3, with a possible D match to TRBD2 (6 bases). The CDR3 region is CASSIPSDQRFGTDTQYF. Partial CDR3 DNA: TGTGCCAGCAGCATCCCTAGCGATCAGCGGTTTGGCACAGATACG. Variable domain in full (rest from reference TRBV7-8 and TRBJ2-3): GAGVSQSPRYKVAKRGQDVALRCDPISGHVSLFWYQQALGQGPEFLTYFQNEAQLDKSGLPSDRFFAERPEGSVSTLKIQRTQQEDSAVYLCASSIPSDQRFGTDTQYFGPGTRLTVL.